The 27 T cell receptor beta chains listed next were all sequenced from one sample in a study of blood T cell repertoires in COVID-19. Assay: immunoSEQ multiplex PCR; the TCRdb copy retains only in-frame clones and omits some. In the table there are roughly 35,000 clones, over 70% of which are singletons. Material for sequencing was peripheral blood. The receptors were gathered from a man older than 75 with acute or convalescent COVID-19.

This rearrangement joins TRBV19 to TRBJ2-1; tentative D call: TRBD2 (5 bases). CDR3 size: 14 residues. Germline CDR1 LNHDA, CDR2 SQIVND (reference sequence). Trimming took 7 bases from V and 8 from J, leaving 18 bases between them. CDR3 loop: CASNDGAGKDEQFF. The CDR3 nucleotides read TGTGCCAGTAACGATGGCGCCGGGAAGGATGAGCAGTTCTTC.

The rearrangement links TRBV27 to TRBJ2-7, with D maybe TRBD1 (8 bases). V was cut by 5 bases and J by 5 bases, with 19 bases left in between. Germline lookup yields CDR1 MNHEY and CDR2 SMNVEV (reference sequence). The CDR3 is 15 residues long. CDR3 residues: CASSVQGAGADEQYF. The CDR3 DNA follows: TGTGCCAGCAGTGTCCAGGGGGCGGGAGCCGACGAGCAGTACTTC.

The V gene is TRBV9, the J gene TRBJ1-2, with TRBD1 matching over 7 bases. Germline V CDR1 and CDR2: SGDLS, YYNGEE. The CDR3 totals 14 residues. V shed 5 bases, J shed 4 bases, and the junction held 8 bases outside the gene matches. The CDR3 is CASSPTGDAYGYTF. CDR3 nucleotide sequence: TGTGCCAGCAGTCCTACAGGGGATGCCTATGGCTACACCTTC.

This clone was seen just once. The rearrangement links TRBV11-2 to TRBJ2-5, with 8 bases that match TRBD1. The CDR3 runs to 15 residues. Per germline, CDR1 SGHAT and CDR2 FQNNGV. V was pared by 5 bases and J by 5 bases, with 10 bases of the junction left unmatched. CDR3 amino acids: CASSRQGIQSETQYF. As DNA, the CDR3 is TGTGCCAGCAGCCGACAGGGGATTCAGTCGGAGACCCAGTACTTC.

The genes are TRBV6-5 and TRBJ1-6; no clear D gene. CDR3 length: 13 amino acids. Germline CDR1 is MNHEY and CDR2 is SVGAGI. Trimming removed 6 bases from V and 8 bases from J, with 11 bases in between. In DNA form, the CDR3 reads TGTGCCAGCAGCAACGACGGGGATTCACCCCTCCACTTT. Translation: CASSNDGDSPLHF.

The sample holds one count of this clone. The V call is TRBV7-3, the J call TRBJ2-2; 11 nucleotides agree with TRBD2. The CDR3 is made up of 14 amino acids. Unmatched junction bases numbered 2, after V lost 6 bases and J lost 5 bases. CDR1 SGHTA and CDR2 FQGTGA come from the germline V gene. The CDR3 DNA sequence: TGTGCCAGCAGTCGGACTAGCGGGACCGGGGAGCTGTTTTTT. Protein sequence: CASSRTSGTGELFF.

CDR3 sequence: CASSPGGQGNAEAFF. CDR3 nucleotide sequence: TGTGCCAGCAGCCCAGGGGGCCAGGGTAATGCTGAAGCTTTCTTT. This sequence joins TRBV11-3 and TRBJ1-1; 8 nucleotides agree with TRBD1. The germline V gene encodes CDR1 SGHNT and CDR2 YENEEA. CDR3 length: 15 residues. V dropped 5 bases and J dropped 6; count of bases not matched to a gene: 11.

This chain joins TRBV14 and TRBJ2-3; 7 positions agree with TRBD2. Germline V gene sequence: CDR1 SGHDN, CDR2 FVKESK. Losses at the gene ends were 0 bases for V and 8 bases for J; bases not matched to a gene: 2. CDR3 length equals 13 residues. The DNA for the CDR3 is TGTGCCAGCAGCCAAGAAGGGAGGGGTACGCAGTATTTT. Translation: CASSQEGRGTQYF. Filled out from reference TRBV14 and TRBJ2-3, the complete variable domain reads EAGVTQFPSHSVIEKGQTVTLRCDPISGHDNLYWYRRVMGKEIKFLLHFVKESKQDESGMPNNRFLAERTGGTYSTLKVQPAELEDSGVYFCASSQEGRGTQYFGPGTRLTVL.

The genes are TRBV28 and TRBJ2-1; 12 bases fit TRBD1. Germline values: CDR1 MDHEN, CDR2 SYDVKM. There are 17 residues in the CDR3. The V and J ends lost 5 bases and 8 bases, in that order; junction bases with no gene match: 13. The DNA for the CDR3 is TGTGCCAGCAGTGACCCCCCGGGACAGGGGGCAGGAGATGAGCAGTTCTTC. Residues: CASSDPPGQGAGDEQFF.

The rearrangement uses TRBV2 and TRBJ1-1; the D is unclear. The CDR3 covers 13 residues. CDR1 and CDR2 from the germline V gene are SNHLY and FYNNEI. With 4 bases removed from V and 2 bases from J, the gap between germline ends came to 8 bases. The CDR3 nucleotides are TGTGCCAGCAGTGTTGGAGAAAACACTGAAGCTTTCTTT. Residues: CASSVGENTEAFF.

The chain links TRBV13 to TRBJ1-5; perhaps TRBD1 as D (5 bases). The CDR3 spans 14 residues. Trimming left V 5 bases short and J 3 bases short, with 11 bases between. Germline V gene data show CDR1 as PRHDT and CDR2 as FYEKMQ (reference sequence). The CDR3 loop reads CASSPGQTNQPQHF. The CDR3 nucleotides read TGTGCCAGCAGCCCCGGACAAACCAATCAGCCCCAGCATTTT.

This chain links TRBV21-1 with TRBJ1-5; TRBD1 is the table's D call, not checked against the DNA. TRBV21-1 is noted as a pseudogene. This CDR3 has 15 residues. The CDR3, as DNA: TGTGCCAGCAGCGGGACAGAGAAGAGCAATCAGCCCCAGCATTTT. It specifies CASSGTEKSNQPQHF.

The chain combines TRBV27 with TRBJ1-4, with TRBD1 matching over 8 bases. Germline V gene lookup returns CDR1 MNHEY and CDR2 SMNVEV (reference sequence). V lost 3 bases to trimming and J lost 5 bases; unmatched junction nucleotides: 5. The CDR3 totals 15 residues. The CDR3 protein is CASSLSWDRNEKLFF. The DNA of the CDR3 is TGTGCCAGCAGTTTGTCTTGGGACAGGAATGAAAAACTGTTTTTT.

The chain couples TRBV4-3 to TRBJ2-4; 8 bases map to TRBD1. Germline-derived CDR1 and CDR2 are LGHNA and YSLEER. The junction had 9 bases not matched to a gene; V was cut back by 1 base and J by 7 bases. This CDR3 comprises 16 residues. The CDR3 DNA reads as TGCGCCAGCAGCCAAGCGGACAGGGTAAAATCGAACATTCAGTACTTC. It translates to CASSQADRVKSNIQYF.

CDR3 protein: CASTTTGSGANVLTF. The CDR3 coding sequence is TGCGCCAGCACCACGACAGGGTCTGGGGCCAACGTCCTGACTTTC. The J gene is TRBJ2-6, the V gene TRBV5-1; 7 bases are shared with TRBD1. The germline CDR1 and CDR2 sequences are SGHRS and YFSETQ. The CDR3 covers 15 residues. Trimming cost V 6 bases and J 1 base; bases outside gene matches: 4.

The chain has TRBV5-1 and TRBJ1-2; no clear D gene. The CDR3 is made up of 15 amino acids. CDR1 SGHRS and CDR2 YFSETQ come from the germline V gene. Trimming cost V 5 bases and J 5 bases, with 19 bases left between them. The CDR3 DNA is TGCGCCAGCAGTGCCAGCGGGCCTATTGGATATGGCTACACCTTC. Translated, it gives CASSASGPIGYGYTF.

The chain couples TRBV7-2 to TRBJ1-4, with unresolved D. The CDR3 sequence is 15 residues long. V gave up 2 bases and J gave up 3 bases, with 10 bases separating them. Germline lookup yields CDR1 SGHTA and CDR2 FQGNSA. CDR3 sequence reads: CASSLFSQPNEKLFF. CDR3 nucleotides: TGTGCCAGCAGCTTATTTAGCCAGCCTAATGAAAAACTGTTTTTT.

The J gene is TRBJ2-5, the V gene TRBV7-9; 9 bases map to TRBD2. The V and J ends lost 5 bases and 1 base, in that order; junction bases with no gene match: 8. The CDR3 loop spans 16 amino acids. Per the germline V gene, CDR1 is SEHNR and CDR2 is FQNEAQ (reference sequence). The CDR3 coding sequence is TGTGCCAGCAGCCTGTCCCTAGCGGGGTCCCAAGAGACCCAGTACTTC. Protein: CASSLSLAGSQETQYF.

The count of this clone is one. The rearrangement joins TRBV6-4 to TRBJ2-7; perhaps TRBD2 as D (6 bases). The CDR3 spans 15 residues. Germline CDR1 and CDR2: MRHNA and SNTAGT. V lost 2 bases to trimming and J lost 3 bases, with 14 bases between them. CDR3 nucleotides: TGTGCCAGCAGTGACAGGTGGGAGGCTCACTACGAGCAGTACTTC. Amino acids: CASSDRWEAHYEQYF.

The chain carries TRBV12-3 or TRBV12-4 and TRBJ2-7; D may be TRBD1 (5 bases). Trimming stripped 6 bases from V and 1 base from J, with 7 bases between. The CDR3 has 12 amino acids. The CDR3 region is CASRDRSYEQYF. In DNA, the CDR3 is TGTGCCAGCAGAGACAGATCCTACGAGCAGTACTTC.

This chain connects TRBV5-1 to TRBJ1-1, with TRBD1 as a possible D gene (5 bases). This CDR3 spans 12 amino acids. Trimming removed 4 bases at V and 10 bases at J, with 14 bases between. In germline, CDR1 is SGHRS, CDR2 YFSETQ. The CDR3 DNA reads TGCGCCAGCAGCGATACAGGACCCCGAGCTTTCTTT. This sequence encodes CASSDTGPRAFF.

This clone appeared a few times. The chain has TRBV7-2 and TRBJ1-2; D remains unclear. Germline V gives CDR1 SGHTA, CDR2 FQGNSA. V was pared by 6 bases and J by 6 bases, with 14 bases between. The CDR3 has 13 amino acids. CDR3 DNA sequence: TGTGCCAGCAGGGCCCCTACGGCGGATGGCTACACCTTC. Translation: CASRAPTADGYTF. The entire variable domain, with the rest obtained from reference TRBV7-2 and TRBJ1-2, is as follows: GAGVSQSPSNKVTEKGKDVELRCDPISGHTALYWYRQSLGQGLEFLIYFQGNSAPDKSGLPSDRFSAERTGGSVSTLTIQRTQQEDSAVYLCASRAPTADGYTFGSGTRLTVV.

The chain carries TRBV4-2 and TRBJ2-5, with TRBD2 matching over 10 bases. The CDR3 contains 16 residues. Germline CDR1 reads LGHNA; CDR2 reads YNFKEQ. The ends lost 0 bases at V and 5 bases at J; junction bases unmatched: 6. The CDR3 protein is CASSQESSGGGETQYF. For the CDR3, the DNA is TGTGCCAGCAGCCAAGAGTCTAGCGGGGGAGGGGAGACCCAGTACTTC.

The chain is built from TRBV19 and TRBJ1-2; 10 bases match TRBD1. CDR3 length: 14 amino acids. Germline V gene data show CDR1 as LNHDA and CDR2 as SQIVND (reference sequence). Losses at the gene ends were 9 bases for V and 6 bases for J; bases not matched to a gene: 10. The CDR3 region has the DNA TGTGCCAGCAGCCTCGACAGGGGGCTTAATGGCTACACCTTC. This sequence encodes CASSLDRGLNGYTF.

J is TRBJ2-7 and V is TRBV5-1, with D tentatively TRBD1 (5 bases). V shed 0 bases and J shed 5 bases, with 6 bases lying between them. The CDR3 runs to 12 residues. The germline V gene has CDR1 SGHRS and CDR2 YFSETQ. CDR3 sequence (DNA): TGCGCCAGCAGCTTGGCAGGGAACGAGCAGTACTTC. It specifies CASSLAGNEQYF.

This sequence joins TRBV3-1 (or the pseudogene TRBV3-2) and TRBJ2-7; 12 nucleotides agree with TRBD1. Germline V lookup: CDR1 LGHDT, CDR2 YNNKEL (reference sequence). With 3 bases clipped from V and 4 bases from J, the junction kept 4 bases outside the gene matches. This CDR3 has 15 amino acids. The CDR3, as DNA: TGTGCCAGCAGCCACCGGGACAGGGGGCATTACGAGCAGTACTTC. Translating it yields CASSHRDRGHYEQYF.

The chain recombines TRBV9 with TRBJ2-1, with TRBD2 matching over 9 bases. The CDR3 is 14 residues long. V shed 2 bases, J shed 10 bases, and the junction held 7 bases outside the gene matches. Germline V gene lookup returns CDR1 SGDLS and CDR2 YYNGEE. In nucleotides, the CDR3 is TGTGCCAGCAGCGTCGAGCGGGGGGCCGGCGAGCAGTTCTTC. This translates into CASSVERGAGEQFF. Combining the CDR3 with reference TRBV9 and TRBJ2-1 gives the whole variable domain DSGVTQTPKHLITATGQRVTLRCSPRSGDLSVYWYQQSLDQGLQFLIQYYNGEERAKGNILERFSAQQFPDLHSELNLSSLELGDSALYFCASSVERGAGEQFFGPGTRLTVL.